This entry describes one TCR beta chain. Its antigen remains unidentified. The data are from a study of T cell responses to AZD1222 COVID-19 vaccine. General study points: The donor cohort was predominantly white British with a female majority, and clonal diversity may have been underestimated. Unmutated variant regions are reportedly targeted by nearly half of spike-specific TCRs. Spike-specific TCR breadth rose after two AZD1222 doses, and depth rose as well. The study sampled repertoires only after the peak T cell response.

Trimming took off 3 bases at V and 7 bases at J, with 13 bases between the two ends. This CDR3 is built from 14 residues. Germline loops: CDR1 MDHEN, CDR2 SYDVKM. Measured with immunoSEQ multiplex PCR; TCRdb has only the in-frame clones, and not every one. The sample shows about 150,000 clones, approximately 89% of them seen only once. The sequence derives from an adult in good health. The sequenced sample was peripheral blood, obtained on day 0 of AZD1222 vaccination. The gene calls are TRBV28 and TRBJ2-1; D is uncertain. Here the CDR3 reads CASSFLGSTNEQFF. CDR3 DNA: TGTGCCAGCAGTTTTCTTGGTAGTACGAATGAGCAGTTCTTC. Complete variable domain (other parts from reference TRBV28 and TRBJ2-1): DVKVTQSSRYLVKRTGEKVFLECVQDMDHENMFWYRQDPGLGLRLIYFSYDVKMKEKGDIPEGYSVSREKKERFSLILESASTNQTSMYLCASSFLGSTNEQFFGPGTRLTVL.